This T cell receptor (beta chain) originates from a study of T-cell reconstitution after alpha-beta-depleted transplantation in children. Construction of the TCRbeta library involved unique molecular identifiers. TCRdb re-called the PCR reads through MiXCR, storing one row per CDR3 protein. This table holds about 460,000 distinct CDR3 sequences, roughly an eighth found once. The CDR3 contains 14 residues. Trimming stripped 0 bases from V and 5 bases from J, with 11 bases between. Per germline, CDR1 SGHRS and CDR2 YFSETQ. This sample comprised PBMCs from the stem cell graft donor, obtained from the stem cell graft. The rearrangement joins TRBV5-1 to TRBJ1-1; D call uncertain. The source of this sequence is a human donor who donated a stem cell graft to a child with combined immunodeficiency. The CDR3 DNA is TGCGCCAGCAGCTTGGGTGGCAGGCAGACTGAAGCTTTCTTT. It specifies CASSLGGRQTEAFF.